This T cell receptor (beta chain) came from a study of blood T cells in healthy people across ages. This clonotype was detected a few times. Then a second PCR, running roughly 7 to 11 cycles, was carried out with a sample-barcoded 5' primer and a J-beta primer mix. TCRdb reprocessed the 5' RACE reads with MiXCR, giving one entry per CDR3 protein. The table shows just over 1 million distinct CDR3 sequences, with 40% to 50% occurring only once. The specimen was blood. The TCR comes from a woman in her fifties or sixties in good health.

This chain's CDR3 is CASSLTGVIYGYTF. The CDR3 coding sequence is TGTGCCAGCAGCCTGACAGGGGTAATCTATGGCTACACCTTC. This chain connects TRBV27 to TRBJ1-2, with 8 nucleotides matching TRBD1. The CDR3 loop spans 14 amino acids. Germline CDR1 is MNHEY and CDR2 is SMNVEV (reference sequence). Unmatched junction bases numbered 7, after V lost 6 bases and J lost 4 bases.